Below are 17 T cell receptor beta chains sequenced from a single sample in a study of shared clonotypes between healthy human individuals (dated by TCRdb to 2018 to 2021). Libraries were made using the immunoSEQ multiplex PCR assay. The source is immuneACCESS, and TCRdb retained only in-frame sequences with V and J called. Part of the clones is not carried over; for the studies checked, unresolved V genes explain less than half of this, and the remainder is unexplained. In this sample the table shows about 1 million clones, 70% to 80% of which occur a single time. The ten most abundant clones make up roughly 1.5% of the sample. Source material: memory CD4+ T cells sorted from blood. In light of the paper, this sample's cell subset or site label describes: CD45RA-negative fraction. The receptor set was obtained from a man aged 18 to 30 in good health.

The rearrangement links TRBV7-3 to TRBJ2-3; 8 nucleotides align to TRBD2. This CDR3 is built from 14 residues. Germline V gene data show CDR1 as SGHTA and CDR2 as FQGTGA. The V segment lost 5 bases and the J segment 2 bases; nucleotides outside the gene matches: 3. The CDR3 DNA reads TGTGCCAGCAGCACTAGCGGATCCACAGATACGCAGTATTTT. It specifies CASSTSGSTDTQYF.

In this sample, this clone turned up a few times. Other DNA sequences in this specimen translate into the identical CDR3. The chain links TRBV10-1 to TRBJ2-7, with D possibly matching TRBD1 (6 bases). CDR1 is WNHNN, CDR2 SYGVQD, per germline (reference sequence). The CDR3 contains 13 residues. The ends were cut back, 0 bases at V and 7 bases at J, with 10 bases in the middle. The CDR3 DNA follows: TGCGCCAGCAGTGAGTCAGGGACAAGGGAGCAGTACTTC. Amino acid sequence: CASSESGTREQYF.

The chain is built from TRBV5-8 and TRBJ2-3; TRBD2 matches 8 bases. This CDR3 is built from 15 residues. V was pared by 1 base and J by 2 bases, with 3 bases of the junction left unmatched. Germline-derived CDR1 and CDR2 are SGHTS and YDEGEE. Here the CDR3 reads CASSLTGRDTDTQYF. As DNA, the CDR3 is TGTGCCAGCAGCTTGACCGGGAGGGACACAGATACGCAGTATTTT. Together with reference TRBV5-8 and TRBJ2-3, the CDR3 gives the full variable domain: EAGVTQSPTHLIKTRGQQATLRCSPISGHTSVYWYQQALGLGLQFLLWYDEGEERNRGNFPPRFSGRQFPNYSSELNVNALELEDSALYLCASSLTGRDTDTQYFGPGTRLTVL.

A note on this clone: Germline and junction disagree at one end, which may indicate a read error. This chain links TRBV7-7 with TRBJ2-5; the match to TRBD1 covers 7 bases. Germline CDR1 SSHAT, CDR2 FNYEAQ (reference sequence). This CDR3 is 15 amino acids long. The CDR3 loop reads CASSSTGTVQETQYF. In nucleotides, the CDR3 is TGTGCTAGCAGCTCGACAGGGACAGTCCAAGAGACCCAGTACTTC.

V is TRBV10-1 and J is TRBJ1-2; 9 positions agree with TRBD1. In germline, CDR1 is WNHNN, CDR2 SYGVQD (reference sequence). This CDR3 is built from 16 residues. Unmatched junction bases numbered 8, after V lost 6 bases and J lost 0 bases. This CDR3 is CASSRDRDTSNYGYTF. The CDR3 DNA follows: TGCGCCAGCAGCAGGGACAGGGATACGTCTAACTATGGCTACACCTTC.

V usage is TRBV5-6 and J usage is TRBJ2-6; D unresolved. Germline V gene data show CDR1 as SGHDT and CDR2 as YYEEEE. Trimming took off 0 bases at V and 1 base at J, with 5 bases between the two ends. The CDR3 sequence is 15 residues long. The CDR3 coding sequence is TGTGCCAGCAGCTTGGCTGCTTCTGGGGCCAACGTCCTGACTTTC. Its protein is CASSLAASGANVLTF.

J is TRBJ1-1 and V is TRBV30, with 10 bases that match TRBD1. J lost 1 base, V lost 7 bases, and 9 bases had no gene match. CDR1 is GTSNPN and CDR2 is SVGIG in the germline V gene (reference sequence). This CDR3 has 15 residues. In nucleotides, the CDR3 is TGTGCCTCTAGTCGACAGGGGGCGAGGAACACTGAAGCTTTCTTT. Amino acids: CASSRQGARNTEAFF.

Only a few counts were recorded for this clone. This chain uses TRBV4-3 with TRBJ1-4; TRBD1 is a possible D gene (5 bases). V dropped 3 bases and J dropped 12 bases, with 17 bases sitting between them. The CDR3 contains 14 residues. Germline V lookup: CDR1 LGHNA, CDR2 YSLEER. The CDR3 nucleotides are TGCGCCAGCAGCCAGGGGACTGTGAATGCGGAACTGTTTTTT. It specifies CASSQGTVNAELFF.

In this sample, this clone turned up a few times. This chain connects TRBV29-1 to TRBJ1-1, with TRBD1 identical over 7 bases. Germline trimming cut 0 bases from V and 10 bases from J; bases unmatched to any gene: 5. This CDR3 is built from 12 residues. The germline CDR1 and CDR2 sequences are SQVTM and ANQGSEA. The CDR3 spells CSVEEGGWRAFF. The CDR3 DNA is TGCAGCGTTGAAGAAGGGGGCTGGAGAGCTTTCTTT.

This sequence joins TRBV6-5 and TRBJ1-3; D possibly corresponds to TRBD1 (5 bases). The germline V gene encodes CDR1 MNHEY and CDR2 SVGAGI. V dropped 2 bases and J dropped 2 bases, with 10 bases sitting between them. The CDR3 is 15 residues long. CDR3 nucleotide sequence: TGTGCCAGCAGTTACACCGCAGGGACTGGAAACACCATATATTTT. Amino acid sequence: CASSYTAGTGNTIYF.

For this clone: This specimen includes other DNA sequences encoding the same CDR3. V and J are TRBV9 and TRBJ2-1; a weak D match, TRBD2 (6 bases). The germline V gene has CDR1 SGDLS and CDR2 YYNGEE. This CDR3 contains 16 residues. The V gene lost 0 bases and the J gene lost 1 base, with 11 bases spanning the gap. This CDR3 is CASSVGSGGSYNEQFF. CDR3 DNA sequence: TGTGCCAGCAGCGTAGGTTCCGGGGGTTCCTACAATGAGCAGTTCTTC.

The sample holds one count of this clone. This chain links TRBV11-2 with TRBJ2-6, with D tentatively TRBD2 (5 bases). This CDR3 comprises 16 residues. From germline, CDR1 is SGHAT and CDR2 FQNNGV. The V end lost 5 bases, the J end lost 2 bases, and 13 bases lay between the germline ends. CDR3 in DNA: TGTGCCAGCAGCCCCCGTGGAGGTACTGGGGCCAACGTCCTGACTTTC. Translated: CASSPRGGTGANVLTF.

The chain couples TRBV2 to TRBJ1-3, with a weak D call TRBD1 (5 bases). The CDR3 extends over 12 amino acids. The germline V gene encodes CDR1 SNHLY and CDR2 FYNNEI. V lost 4 bases to trimming and J lost 9 bases, with 10 bases between them. DNA of the CDR3: TGTGCCAGCAGTGCGGGGACGGCCACCATATATTTT. This sequence encodes CASSAGTATIYF.

The chain employs TRBV30 and TRBJ1-3, with a tentative D call TRBD1 (5 bases). This CDR3 is 17 amino acids long. Germline loops: CDR1 GTSNPN, CDR2 SVGIG (reference sequence). V was clipped by 3 bases and J by 0 bases, with 18 bases between them. CDR3 nucleotides: TGTGCCTGGAGGACCTGGGGGGAGAAGGACTCTGGAAACACCATATATTTT. It is translated as CAWRTWGEKDSGNTIYF. Supplemented by reference TRBV30 and TRBJ1-3, the full variable domain reads SQTIHQWPATLVQPVGSPLSLECTVEGTSNPNLYWYRQAAGRGLQLLFYSVGIGQISSEVPQNLSASRPQDRQFILSSKKLLLSDSGFYLCAWRTWGEKDSGNTIYFGEGSWLTVV.

In this sample, this clone turned up a few times. The chain couples TRBV7-9 to TRBJ2-4; TRBD1 matches at 7 bases. The CDR3 loop spans 14 amino acids. V shed 1 base and J 5 bases; nucleotides not matched to a gene: 2. From germline, CDR1 is SEHNR and CDR2 FQNEAQ (reference sequence). The CDR3 DNA reads TGTGCCAGCAGCTTAGGGGGACAGCAAAACATTCAGTACTTC. Translating it yields CASSLGGQQNIQYF.

The chain carries TRBV2 and TRBJ2-5; no definite D call. The germline V and J ends were trimmed by 4 bases and 9 bases, with 12 bases remaining between them. Germline CDR1 is SNHLY and CDR2 is FYNNEI. The CDR3 contains 12 residues. In nucleotides, the CDR3 is TGTGCCAGCAGTGTTGTGAATGCGGCCCAGTACTTC. Its protein is CASSVVNAAQYF.

The count of this clone is one. The chain combines TRBV27 with TRBJ2-3, with TRBD2 matching over 10 bases. After removal of 0 bases from V and 3 bases from J, the junction contained 3 bases not matched to a gene. The V gene's germline CDR1 is MNHEY and CDR2 SMNVEV (reference sequence). The CDR3 totals 16 residues. This chain's CDR3 is CASSLSALAGTDTQYF. The CDR3 nucleotides read TGTGCCAGCAGTTTATCGGCACTAGCGGGGACAGATACGCAGTATTTT.